This T cell receptor (beta chain) came from a study of T cells in Graves' hyperthyroidism and ophthalmopathy. Across the study: The authors collected peripheral blood at initial diagnosis, before any treatment.

Authors of the study amplified TCR beta CDR3 regions from RNA transcripts. Initially, a first-round RT-PCR of the TCR CDR3 employed the HTBI primer set. TCRdb independently ran MiXCR on the multiplex PCR reads; one entry per CDR3 protein. The data hold 400,000 to 550,000 distinct CDR3 sequences, with approximately 15% observed a single time. Per germline, CDR1 SGHAT and CDR2 FQNNGV. CDR3 size: 11 residues. Study outcomes and limitations: Most thyroid-expanded clonotypes above 0.001 were also found in blood. Ophthalmopathy, as predicted by the model, came a median around 6.7 months after the prediction.

Isolation of PBMCs was performed on 8 to 10 ml fresh peripheral blood. Regarding this clonotype: Its antigen is currently unknown. The junction does not match germline at one end; this may be a read error.

The TCR was taken from a woman under 30 with Graves' hyperthyroidism. Sequencing was done on a sample of blood. The V and J genes are TRBV11-2 and TRBJ2-1; no reliable D call. CDR3 in amino acids: CASSFGNEQSF. CDR3 bases: TGTGCCAGCAGCTTCGGTAATGAGCAGTCCTTC.